Presented here are 10 T cell receptor beta chains from one specimen sequenced in a study of PD-1 blockade in mismatch repair-deficient tumors. Here immunoSEQ multiplex PCR was the method, and the copy in TCRdb shows in-frame clones only, minus some. Altogether 30,000 to 45,000 clones are present, over 70% being singletons, with the ten largest covering 0.9% to 1.2%. Sequencing was performed on PBMCs, taken around 38 weeks after starting pembrolizumab. The receptor source for this set is an adult with mismatch repair-deficient cancer.

The chain carries TRBV27 and TRBJ2-1; the match to TRBD1 covers 7 bases. This CDR3 has 15 residues. V gave up 3 bases and J gave up 0 bases; unmatched junction bases: 2. Germline CDR1 is MNHEY and CDR2 is SMNVEV (reference sequence). This CDR3 reads CASSFSGGSYNEQFF. The CDR3 DNA sequence: TGTGCCAGCAGTTTCTCAGGGGGCTCCTACAATGAGCAGTTCTTC.

The V and J genes are TRBV28 and TRBJ1-1, with TRBD1 identical over 9 bases. CDR1 and CDR2 from the germline V gene are MDHEN and SYDVKM. CDR3 size: 15 residues. The V gene end was trimmed by 8 bases and the J gene end by 0 bases; junction bases not matched to a gene: 7. CDR3 nucleotides: TGTGCCAGCTCCGGGACAGGGACCGTGAACACTGAAGCTTTCTTT. Protein product: CASSGTGTVNTEAFF.

V usage is TRBV27 and J usage is TRBJ2-5, with D possibly matching TRBD2 (6 bases). V was trimmed by 5 bases and J by 2 bases, leaving 12 bases between them. CDR3 length: 14 amino acids. Germline V CDR1 and CDR2: MNHEY, SMNVEV (reference sequence). The DNA for the CDR3 is TGTGCCAGCAGTACTAGCCTTTGGCAAGAGACCCAGTACTTC. It codes for CASSTSLWQETQYF.

J is TRBJ2-1 and V is TRBV6-1, with TRBD1 matching 8 bases. This CDR3 comprises 13 residues. The germline V gene has CDR1 MNHNS and CDR2 SASEGT. V shed 0 bases, J shed 14 bases, and the junction held 6 bases outside the gene matches. CDR3 in amino acids: CASSEARDRNKFF. Written as DNA, the CDR3 is TGTGCCAGCAGTGAAGCTAGGGACAGGAATAAGTTCTTC.

The rearrangement uses TRBV9 and TRBJ2-7; 11 nucleotides agree with TRBD2. V shed 0 bases and J 6 bases; nucleotides not matched to a gene: 5. This CDR3 has 15 amino acids. CDR1 SGDLS and CDR2 YYNGEE come from the germline V gene. The chain's CDR3 is CASSVEGTSGGEQYF. The CDR3 DNA follows: TGTGCCAGCAGCGTAGAAGGGACTAGCGGTGGCGAGCAGTACTTC.

This clone was observed a single time. This chain connects TRBV5-1 to TRBJ2-5, with TRBD1 matching over 8 bases. J lost 4 bases, V lost 3 bases, and 2 bases had no gene match. The germline gives CDR1 SGHRS, CDR2 YFSETQ. The CDR3 consists of 13 residues. The CDR3 region is CASSSGQGETQYF. CDR3 DNA: TGCGCCAGCAGCTCCGGACAGGGAGAGACCCAGTACTTC. Full variable domain (remainder filled in from reference TRBV5-1 and TRBJ2-5): KAGVTQTPRYLIKTRGQQVTLSCSPISGHRSVSWYQQTPGQGLQFLFEYFSETQRNKGNFPGRFSGRQFSNSRSEMNVSTLELGDSALYLCASSSGQGETQYFGPGTRLLVL.

This clone was seen only once. The J gene is TRBJ2-4, the V gene TRBV2; TRBD1 matches 7 bases. In germline, CDR1 is SNHLY, CDR2 FYNNEI. V dropped 5 bases and J dropped 3; count of bases not matched to a gene: 25. CDR3 length equals 21 residues. The CDR3 region has the DNA TGTGCCAGCAGTCGACGACCTTCCGGGACAGTGAGTGGTATAGTCAAAAACATTCAGTACTTC. Translation: CASSRRPSGTVSGIVKNIQYF.

The rearrangement joins TRBV9 to TRBJ2-3; weak D call: TRBD1 (6 bases). V was clipped by 4 bases and J by 2 bases, with 14 bases between them. The germline V gene has CDR1 SGDLS and CDR2 YYNGEE. The CDR3 contains 15 residues. As DNA, the CDR3 is TGTGCCAGCAGCCCCTGGCAGGGGTTCACAGATACGCAGTATTTT. Amino acid sequence: CASSPWQGFTDTQYF.

The J gene is TRBJ1-4, the V gene TRBV6-5; no reliable D call. CDR1 is MNHEY and CDR2 is SVGAGI in the germline V gene. V lost 5 bases, J lost 8 bases, and 6 bases lay in between. The CDR3 is made up of 11 amino acids. In DNA, the CDR3 is TGTGCCAGCAGTCCCGGGGAAAAACTGTTTTTT. It specifies CASSPGEKLFF.

The V and J genes are TRBV6-1 and TRBJ1-3; 7 bases align to TRBD1. This CDR3 contains 14 residues. V dropped 5 bases and J dropped 5; count of bases not matched to a gene: 6. The germline CDR1 and CDR2 sequences are MNHNS and SASEGT. CDR3 in DNA: TGTGCCAGCAGTAGACAGGGTTCTCGAAACACCATATATTTT. It is translated as CASSRQGSRNTIYF.